One sample yielded the 21 T cell receptor beta chains listed below, sequenced in a study of OX40 agonist ivuxolimab in advanced cancers. The method was immunoSEQ multiplex PCR; TCRdb's version includes in-frame clones alone and lacks a portion of them. The sample holds tens of thousands of clones, 60% to 80% seen once. Sequences were derived from CD4+ or CD8+ T cells sorted from blood, sampled in a trial of the OX40 agonist ivuxolimab. The source is an adult with an advanced solid tumor such as melanoma, head and neck, liver or kidney cancer.

This chain connects TRBV7-2 to TRBJ2-1, with 10 bases that match TRBD2. This CDR3 is built from 15 residues. The J segment lost 9 bases and the V segment lost 5 bases, leaving 10 bases of the junction unmatched. Germline V CDR1 and CDR2: SGHTA, FQGNSA. CDR3 loop: CASSMTSGFAREQFF. For the CDR3, the DNA is TGTGCCAGCAGCATGACTAGCGGGTTTGCCCGTGAGCAGTTCTTC.

The rearrangement uses TRBV27 and TRBJ1-4, with TRBD1 as a possible D gene (5 bases). There are 16 residues in the CDR3. Germline values: CDR1 MNHEY, CDR2 SMNVEV (reference sequence). V was trimmed by 5 bases and J by 5 bases, leaving 18 bases between them. CDR3 sequence: CASSPDPGTVNEKLFF. CDR3 sequence (DNA): TGTGCCAGCAGTCCCGACCCCGGGACGGTGAATGAAAAACTGTTTTTT.

For this clone: In the same sample, other DNA sequences code for this CDR3. This rearrangement joins TRBV6-5 to TRBJ2-3, with D possibly TRBD1 on 7 matching bases. Germline CDR1 is MNHEY and CDR2 is SVGAGI. The V gene lost 3 bases and the J gene lost 6 bases, with 16 bases spanning the gap. This CDR3 comprises 15 residues. CDR3 sequence: CASSYSRGSGDTQYF. The CDR3 DNA reads as TGTGCCAGCAGTTATAGCAGGGGGAGCGGGGATACGCAGTATTTT.

This clone was observed a single time. V and J are TRBV4-3 and TRBJ2-3, with D unclear. Germline V gene sequence: CDR1 LGHNA, CDR2 YSLEER. This CDR3 region has 15 residues. Trimming took off 0 bases at V and 2 bases at J, with 9 bases between the two ends. The CDR3: CASSQERADTDTQYF. Written as DNA, the CDR3 is TGCGCCAGCAGCCAAGAAAGGGCAGACACAGATACGCAGTATTTT.

The chain links TRBV2 to TRBJ2-7; tentative D call: TRBD1 (5 bases). V lost 8 bases and J lost 0, with 17 bases in between. CDR1 is SNHLY, CDR2 FYNNEI, per germline. This CDR3 is built from 15 residues. The CDR3 here is CASAGIADSSYEQYF. The CDR3 region has the DNA TGTGCCAGCGCCGGAATAGCCGACAGCTCCTACGAGCAGTACTTC.

The chain links TRBV19 to TRBJ2-6; D may be TRBD2 (7 bases). Germline CDR1 LNHDA, CDR2 SQIVND (reference sequence). The CDR3 runs 17 residues. Trimming stripped 5 bases from V and 1 base from J, with 15 bases between. CDR3 protein: CASSWGGAGSGANVLTF. CDR3 sequence (DNA): TGTGCCAGTAGTTGGGGGGGCGCAGGGTCTGGGGCCAACGTCCTGACTTTC. Filled out from reference TRBV19 and TRBJ2-6, the complete variable domain reads DGGITQSPKYLFRKEGQNVTLSCEQNLNHDAMYWYRQDPGQGLRLIYYSQIVNDFQKGDIAEGYSVSREKKESFPLTVTSAQKNPTAFYLCASSWGGAGSGANVLTFGAGSRLTVL.

This clone was detected only once. V usage is TRBV2 and J usage is TRBJ2-5; TRBD2 is a possible D gene (5 bases). Germline V gene sequence: CDR1 SNHLY, CDR2 FYNNEI. The V end was cut by 8 bases, the J end by 5 bases, with 18 bases between. The CDR3 runs 14 residues. The CDR3 DNA follows: TGTGCCAGCGGCTGGACCTCTATAGCGGAGACCCAGTACTTC. Encoded protein: CASGWTSIAETQYF.

The CDR3 here is CASSLDGAGELFF. Here the CDR3 DNA reads TGTGCCAGCAGCTTAGATGGGGCCGGGGAGCTGTTTTTT. The V call is TRBV11-3, the J call TRBJ2-2; no clear D. Trimming left V 0 bases short and J 6 bases short, with 5 bases between. There are 13 residues in the CDR3. Germline CDR1 reads SGHNT; CDR2 reads YENEEA.

The chain joins TRBV6-5 to TRBJ1-1; 7 bases line up with TRBD1. With V trimmed by 6 bases and J by 4 bases, 5 bases remained unmatched. Germline loops: CDR1 MNHEY, CDR2 SVGAGI. CDR3 length: 13 residues. CDR3 region: CASSRQGLTEAFF. CDR3 in DNA: TGTGCCAGCAGCAGACAGGGACTCACTGAAGCTTTCTTT.

V usage is TRBV5-1 and J usage is TRBJ1-3; possibly TRBD1 for D (6 bases). Trimming removed 7 bases at V and 2 bases at J, with 16 bases between. CDR1 and CDR2 from the germline V gene are SGHRS and YFSETQ. This CDR3 region has 15 residues. CDR3 sequence: CASRTLQGPGNTIYF. CDR3 DNA: TGCGCCAGCCGGACGTTACAGGGCCCTGGAAACACCATATATTTT.

This clone was seen only a few times. The same CDR3 can be traced to other DNA sequences in this sample. The chain employs TRBV5-1 and TRBJ1-1; D is undetermined. Germline V gene sequence: CDR1 SGHRS, CDR2 YFSETQ. V lost 1 base and J 3 bases, leaving 13 bases between the germline ends. CDR3 size: 15 residues. The CDR3 loop reads CASSLLGRDDTEAFF. The CDR3 nucleotides are TGCGCCAGCAGCTTGTTAGGACGGGATGACACTGAAGCTTTCTTT.

The chain recombines TRBV7-8 with TRBJ1-1; D is unresolved. The CDR3 is 13 residues long. Germline-derived CDR1 and CDR2 are SGHVS and FQNEAQ. Trimming removed 0 bases at V and 4 bases at J, with 6 bases between. The CDR3 sequence is CASSLAGVTEAFF. The CDR3, as DNA: TGTGCCAGCAGCTTAGCTGGGGTCACTGAAGCTTTCTTT.

The chain uses TRBV5-1 and TRBJ1-1; D not certain. Per the germline V gene, CDR1 is SGHRS and CDR2 is YFSETQ. V dropped 7 bases and J dropped 1 base, with 14 bases sitting between them. CDR3 length: 14 amino acids. CDR3 nucleotide sequence: TGCGCCAGCCGTACCGCACCGGGGAACACTGAAGCTTTCTTT. It is translated as CASRTAPGNTEAFF.

V gene TRBV6-1 combines with J gene TRBJ1-2; D possibly corresponds to TRBD1 (6 bases). CDR1 is MNHNS, CDR2 SASEGT, per germline. V gave up 8 bases and J gave up 5 bases, with 12 bases separating them. The CDR3 length is 12 residues. In DNA, the CDR3 is TGTGCCAGCCTAGAGGGGGGGTATGGCTACACCTTC. Translating it yields CASLEGGYGYTF.

The chain links TRBV5-8 to TRBJ2-3; no definite D call. The germline V gene has CDR1 SGHTS and CDR2 YDEGEE. The CDR3 has 15 amino acids. V lost 0 bases, J lost 10 bases, and 18 bases lay in between. This chain's CDR3 is CASSLGAHAHNAQYF. CDR3 bases: TGTGCCAGCAGCTTGGGGGCCCACGCTCACAATGCGCAGTATTTT.

V and J are TRBV11-2 and TRBJ1-2, with 10 bases identical to TRBD1. The CDR3 loop spans 16 amino acids. V dropped 5 bases and J dropped 5; count of bases not matched to a gene: 11. Germline CDR1 is SGHAT and CDR2 is FQNNGV. The chain's CDR3 is CASSPNGDRGLYGYTF. The CDR3 DNA follows: TGTGCCAGCAGCCCAAACGGTGACAGGGGGCTTTATGGCTACACCTTC.

The gene calls are TRBV5-1 and TRBJ1-5; D is ambiguous. Germline lookup yields CDR1 SGHRS and CDR2 YFSETQ. The V end was cut by 7 bases, the J end by 1 base, with 9 bases between. The CDR3 consists of 13 residues. CDR3 in DNA: TGCGCCAGCGCACCCGGGAGCAATCAGCCCCAGCATTTT. Protein product: CASAPGSNQPQHF.

This chain connects TRBV5-6 to TRBJ2-3; tentatively, D is TRBD1 (5 bases). There are 16 residues in the CDR3. V was trimmed by 4 bases and J by 3 bases, leaving 18 bases between them. Germline V gene lookup returns CDR1 SGHDT and CDR2 YYEEEE. The CDR3 coding sequence is TGTGCCAGCAGCCCAGTTGGGGCATCACCAACAGATACGCAGTATTTT. Its protein is CASSPVGASPTDTQYF.

The chain uses TRBV19 and TRBJ2-6; D call uncertain. The CDR3 length is 20 residues. Germline V gives CDR1 LNHDA, CDR2 SQIVND (reference sequence). Trimming left V 5 bases short and J 0 bases short, with 23 bases between. The CDR3 region is CASSSRTYETMVSGANVLTF. The CDR3 DNA is TGTGCCAGTAGTTCGAGGACCTACGAAACGATGGTCTCTGGGGCCAACGTCCTGACTTTC.

The gene calls are TRBV5-1 and TRBJ2-3; 7 nucleotides align to TRBD1. Losses at the gene ends were 0 bases for V and 3 bases for J; bases not matched to a gene: 4. The germline CDR1 and CDR2 sequences are SGHRS and YFSETQ. This CDR3 has 15 amino acids. CDR3 protein: CASSLGQGLTDTQYF. The DNA of the CDR3 is TGCGCCAGCAGCTTGGGACAGGGATTGACAGATACGCAGTATTTT.

This clone was detected only a few times. J is TRBJ2-3 and V is TRBV14; 7 nucleotides line up with TRBD2. The CDR3 totals 13 residues. The V gene end was trimmed by 3 bases and the J gene end by 7 bases; junction bases not matched to a gene: 4. In germline, CDR1 is SGHDN, CDR2 FVKESK. The CDR3 here is CASSQWGGNTQYF. The CDR3 nucleotides read TGTGCCAGCAGCCAGTGGGGGGGAAATACGCAGTATTTT. Full variable domain (outside the CDR3, taken from reference TRBV14 and TRBJ2-3): EAGVTQFPSHSVIEKGQTVTLRCDPISGHDNLYWYRRVMGKEIKFLLHFVKESKQDESGMPNNRFLAERTGGTYSTLKVQPAELEDSGVYFCASSQWGGNTQYFGPGTRLTVL.